Below, 13 T cell receptor beta chains from the same sample are listed, as sequenced in a study of cytotoxic CD8 clonotypes in ibrutinib-treated CLL. Some clones are missing from TCRdb's copy, which holds only in-frame ones; the method was immunoSEQ multiplex PCR. The sample contains some 30,000 clones, about 80% of which appear only once. Specimen: PBMCs, collected after 36 months of ibrutinib treatment. These receptors came from a human donor with chronic lymphocytic leukemia.

The chain combines TRBV9 with TRBJ1-6; 10 nucleotides match TRBD1. Per the germline V gene, CDR1 is SGDLS and CDR2 is YYNGEE. The V gene end was trimmed by 4 bases and the J gene end by 6 bases; junction bases not matched to a gene: 16. There are 19 residues in the CDR3. CDR3 coding DNA: TGTGCCAGCAGCCATAGTAGACAGGGGGCGCAATTTGGTAATTCACCCCTCCACTTT. Residues: CASSHSRQGAQFGNSPLHF.

The chain has TRBV6-5 and TRBJ1-2; D is perhaps TRBD1 (6 bases). The CDR3 is 14 amino acids. Germline values: CDR1 MNHEY, CDR2 SVGAGI. V lost 2 bases and J 7 bases, leaving 14 bases between the germline ends. Written as DNA, the CDR3 is TGTGCCAGCAGTTACGCGGGGGGCGCGGGTGGCTACACCTTC. Translated, it gives CASSYAGGAGGYTF.

This chain links TRBV29-1 with TRBJ1-2, with D possibly matching TRBD1 (6 bases). Looked up from germline, CDR1 is SQVTM and CDR2 is ANQGSEA. The V end was cut by 3 bases, the J end by 6 bases, with 11 bases between. This CDR3 region has 12 residues. DNA for the CDR3: TGCAGCGTTGAGGGGGCAGGGGATGGCTACACCTTC. It codes for CSVEGAGDGYTF.

In this sample, this clone turned up a few times. This sequence joins TRBV5-4 and TRBJ2-5, with TRBD1 matching over 10 bases. V was clipped by 0 bases and J by 4 bases; unmatched bases: 12. Germline CDR1 is SGHNT and CDR2 is YYREEE (reference sequence). The CDR3 extends over 18 amino acids. CDR3 nucleotides: TGTGCCAGCAGCTTGGCGGGACAGGGGCCGCGTGGTAGAGAGACCCAGTACTTC. As protein: CASSLAGQGPRGRETQYF.

This rearrangement joins TRBV27 to TRBJ2-6, with 9 nucleotides matching TRBD1. V trimming: 3 bases; J trimming: 3 bases; junction bases outside the gene matches: 3. Germline V gene lookup returns CDR1 MNHEY and CDR2 SMNVEV (reference sequence). The CDR3 consists of 16 residues. CDR3 DNA sequence: TGTGCCAGCAGTTTGACAGGGGGTGGTGGGGCCAACGTCCTGACTTTC. The encoded protein is CASSLTGGGGANVLTF.

The chain recombines TRBV5-1 with TRBJ2-5; TRBD2 is a possible D gene (6 bases). Germline V gene sequence: CDR1 SGHRS, CDR2 YFSETQ. There are 14 residues in the CDR3. Trimming pared 0 bases from V and 7 bases from J, leaving 13 bases between. CDR3 nucleotides: TGCGCCAGCAGCTTGGATGTTACAGCGGGGACCCAGTACTTC. This codes for CASSLDVTAGTQYF.

The gene calls are TRBV5-3 and TRBJ1-3; the D is unclear. TRBV5-3 is given ORF status, its function remaining uncertain. Trimming cost V 0 bases and J 4 bases, with 14 bases left between them. This CDR3 is 16 amino acids long. Written as DNA, the CDR3 is TGTGCCAGAAGCTTGGATCGTGAGGCGAGGGGAAACACCATATATTTT. It encodes CARSLDREARGNTIYF.

This chain joins TRBV15 and TRBJ2-7, with TRBD2 identical over 8 bases. This CDR3 is 15 amino acids long. Germline trimming cut 0 bases from V and 7 bases from J; bases unmatched to any gene: 8. Germline V gives CDR1 LNHNV, CDR2 YYDKDF (reference sequence). CDR3 amino acids: CATSRESGGRREQYF. The CDR3 DNA follows: TGTGCCACCAGCAGAGAAAGCGGGGGAAGAAGGGAGCAGTACTTC.

The sample holds a few counts of this clone. The chain couples TRBV7-9 to TRBJ1-1, with D uncertain. V shed 2 bases and J shed 3 bases, with 4 bases lying between them. This CDR3 is 12 amino acids long. Germline CDR1 is SEHNR and CDR2 is FQNEAQ (reference sequence). CDR3 amino acids: CASSLRDTEAFF. The DNA for the CDR3 is TGTGCCAGCAGCTTAAGGGACACTGAAGCTTTCTTT.

The DNA for the CDR3 is TGCGCCAGCAGTTCAGGGTCCACAGATACGCAGTATTTT. Its protein is CASSSGSTDTQYF. The gene calls are TRBV5-1 and TRBJ2-3; TRBD1 is a possible D gene (5 bases). Germline-derived CDR1 and CDR2 are SGHRS and YFSETQ. CDR3 length: 13 residues. Trimming took off 5 bases at V and 2 bases at J, with 9 bases between the two ends.

This clone was seen a handful of times. This sequence joins TRBV6-5 and TRBJ1-5; D gene unclear. V was cut by 4 bases and J by 2 bases, with 6 bases left in between. Germline CDR1 is MNHEY and CDR2 is SVGAGI. This CDR3 spans 13 amino acids. CDR3 sequence: CASSSRGNQPQHF. Written as DNA, the CDR3 is TGTGCCAGCAGTTCGAGGGGCAATCAGCCCCAGCATTTT.

The CDR3 coding sequence is TGTGCCAGCAGTTCGCGGAATCTCCAAGAGACCCAGTACTTC. This gives the protein CASSSRNLQETQYF. This chain links TRBV27 with TRBJ2-5, with D uncertain. The CDR3 consists of 14 residues. V was trimmed by 4 bases and J by 1 base, leaving 10 bases between them. Germline V gene lookup returns CDR1 MNHEY and CDR2 SMNVEV (reference sequence).

The J gene is TRBJ1-2, the V gene TRBV5-1, with a weak D call TRBD1 (6 bases). The germline CDR1 and CDR2 sequences are SGHRS and YFSETQ. This CDR3 has 14 residues. Trimming took 0 bases from V and 3 from J, leaving 9 bases between them. The CDR3 protein is CASSLGPGDYGYTF. CDR3 nucleotide sequence: TGCGCCAGCAGCTTGGGACCAGGGGACTATGGCTACACCTTC.